This TCR beta chain was recovered during a study of cytomegalovirus exposure and HLA in healthy donors. PCR primers comprised 60 Vbeta and 13 Jbeta primers. Original processing methods: Later analysis identified 80 million to 85 million unique TCR beta chains, about 10 million shared. The assay was immunoSEQ multiplex PCR, and TCRdb's table has in-frame clones only and misses some. From that table come the V and J calls and clone size; the DNA was used to work out D and trimming. The repertoire holds tens of thousands of clones, with 67% as singletons. CDR1 is MDHEN and CDR2 is SYDVKM in the germline V gene. CDR3 length equals 18 residues. The ends were cut back, 6 bases at V and 6 bases at J, with 30 bases in the middle.

V usage is TRBV28 and J usage is TRBJ2-7, with D possibly being TRBD2 (8 bases). This clonotype was obtained from a man aged 25-45 years in good health and CMV-seronegative. Sequencing was performed on PBMCs. The CDR3 DNA sequence: TGTGCCAGCAGCGACAGGGTGCTAGCGGGTCCCCCGGTTACCGAGCAGTACTTC. Translation: CASSDRVLAGPPVTEQYF.